This entry lists 24 T cell receptor beta chains sequenced from one sample in a study of CD8+ T cells in alopecia areata. Stated treatment: oral pan-JAK inhibitor, 5-10 mg twice daily. Extracted RNA was reverse transcribed into cDNA, the sequencing template. Method: immunoSEQ multiplex PCR; TCRdb's copy keeps in-frame clones and lacks some. The sample includes under 300,000 clones, around three fifths of them seen just once. The material sequenced was CD4+ T cells sorted from blood, taken between weeks 51 and 52, from a patient treated with tofacitinib. These receptors were obtained from a human donor with alopecia areata.

The chain is built from TRBV29-1 and TRBJ2-5; D is perhaps TRBD2 (5 bases). Per germline, CDR1 SQVTM and CDR2 ANQGSEA. The CDR3 is made up of 13 amino acids. Trimming stripped 5 bases from V and 0 bases from J, with 10 bases between. The CDR3 region is CSVSLAYQETQYF. CDR3 DNA: TGCAGCGTTTCCCTAGCCTACCAAGAGACCCAGTACTTC.

The chain links TRBV30 to TRBJ2-7; D may be TRBD2 (6 bases). Per the germline V gene, CDR1 is GTSNPN and CDR2 is SVGIG (reference sequence). The V end was cut by 2 bases, the J end by 5 bases, with 16 bases between. CDR3 size: 14 residues. Here the CDR3 reads CAWSPGGAQDEQYF. The CDR3, as DNA: TGTGCCTGGAGTCCCGGCGGGGCCCAGGACGAGCAGTACTTC.

This clone was observed a single time. The CDR3 reads CASSGRLSNTEAFF. For the CDR3, the DNA is TGTGCCAGCAGCGGGAGATTGAGCAACACTGAAGCTTTCTTT. V usage is TRBV27 and J usage is TRBJ1-1; D not certain. Trimming took 6 bases from V and 2 from J, leaving 13 bases between them. The CDR3 totals 14 residues. Germline V CDR1 and CDR2: MNHEY, SMNVEV (reference sequence).

The rearrangement joins TRBV4-1 to TRBJ2-2, with 10 bases lining up with TRBD2. J gave up 0 bases and V 2 bases, and 3 bases lay outside the gene matches. Germline V CDR1 and CDR2: MGHRA, YSYEKL. This CDR3 is 17 amino acids long. The CDR3 loop is CASSQFSGGTNTGELFF. The CDR3 DNA is TGCGCCAGCAGCCAATTTAGCGGGGGGACGAACACCGGGGAGCTGTTTTTT.

In its sample, this clone was seen a few times. This sequence joins TRBV5-7 and TRBJ2-1; perhaps D is TRBD1 or TRBD2 (5 bases each). TRBV5-7 has ORF status, its function being uncertain. With 0 bases removed from V and 3 bases from J, the gap between germline ends came to 10 bases. The CDR3 consists of 15 residues. CDR3 coding DNA: TGTGCCAGCAGCTTGGGAGGGGCCTACTACAATGAGCAGTTCTTC. Protein: CASSLGGAYYNEQFF.

This rearrangement joins TRBV30 to TRBJ1-5; D is possibly TRBD1 (5 bases). Trimming shortened V by 0 bases and J by 9 bases, and 15 bases separated the two germline ends. Germline V gene data show CDR1 as GTSNPN and CDR2 as SVGIG (reference sequence). This CDR3 has 14 amino acids. CDR3 sequence reads: CAWSVGTLDGPQHF. CDR3 DNA sequence: TGTGCCTGGAGTGTAGGGACTCTCGATGGGCCCCAGCATTTT.

This clone was observed a few times. The chain combines TRBV30 with TRBJ2-1, with D possibly matching TRBD1 (6 bases). Germline V gene lookup returns CDR1 GTSNPN and CDR2 SVGIG (reference sequence). V gave up 5 bases and J gave up 0 bases, with 11 bases separating them. The CDR3 loop spans 14 amino acids. The CDR3 DNA reads TGTGCCTGGGTGGACAGCTACTCCTACAATGAGCAGTTCTTC. Protein: CAWVDSYSYNEQFF.

The V and J genes are TRBV30 and TRBJ2-7, with TRBD1 matching 8 bases. After removal of 1 base from V and 5 bases from J, the junction contained 10 bases not matched to a gene. Germline values: CDR1 GTSNPN, CDR2 SVGIG (reference sequence). The length of the CDR3 is 15 residues. The chain's CDR3 is CAWSARTGWINEQYF. The DNA of the CDR3 is TGTGCCTGGAGTGCCCGGACAGGGTGGATTAACGAGCAGTACTTC.

This clone occurred a few times. The rearrangement links TRBV30 to TRBJ2-1; 12 bases line up with TRBD2. The CDR3 runs 15 residues. The V gene's germline CDR1 is GTSNPN and CDR2 SVGIG (reference sequence). V lost 2 bases, J lost 4 bases, and 3 bases stayed unmatched. CDR3 DNA sequence: TGTGCCTGGAGTCAAACTAGCGGGAGGTACAATGAGCAGTTCTTC. It translates to CAWSQTSGRYNEQFF. The variable domain in full, completed from reference TRBV30 and TRBJ2-1, reads SQTIHQWPATLVQPVGSPLSLECTVEGTSNPNLYWYRQAAGRGLQLLFYSVGIGQISSEVPQNLSASRPQDRQFILSSKKLLLSDSGFYLCAWSQTSGRYNEQFFGPGTRLTVL.

For this clone: Other nucleotide sequences from this sample produce the same CDR3. The chain combines TRBV5-1 with TRBJ2-5; no clear D gene. V lost 0 bases, J lost 2 bases, and 2 bases lay in between. The CDR3 runs 12 residues. Per germline, CDR1 SGHRS and CDR2 YFSETQ. CDR3: CASSLDQETQYF. CDR3 coding DNA: TGCGCCAGCAGCTTGGATCAAGAGACCCAGTACTTC.

The sample holds one count of this clone. The rearrangement links TRBV30 to TRBJ1-5; the match to TRBD1 covers 8 bases. J was trimmed by 0 bases and V by 4 bases; bases with no gene match: 8. Germline V gene lookup returns CDR1 GTSNPN and CDR2 SVGIG (reference sequence). The CDR3 is made up of 16 amino acids. The CDR3 spells CAWTGTGSHSNQPQHF. DNA for the CDR3: TGTGCCTGGACCGGGACAGGATCACATAGCAATCAGCCCCAGCATTTT.

Only a few counts were recorded for this clone. This sequence joins TRBV7-2 and TRBJ2-5; TRBD1 matches at 10 bases. Looked up from germline, CDR1 is SGHTA and CDR2 is FQGNSA. This CDR3 spans 15 amino acids. The V and J ends lost 3 bases and 4 bases, in that order; junction bases with no gene match: 5. The CDR3 spells CASSFWDRGGETQYF. The CDR3 nucleotides are TGTGCCAGCAGCTTCTGGGACAGGGGAGGAGAGACCCAGTACTTC.

The gene calls are TRBV5-1 and TRBJ1-5, with D possibly matching TRBD1 (5 bases). Trimming pared 4 bases from V and 6 bases from J, leaving 14 bases between. Germline CDR1 reads SGHRS; CDR2 reads YFSETQ. The CDR3 extends over 14 amino acids. The CDR3 sequence is CASSPSPGLQPQHF. CDR3 nucleotides: TGCGCCAGCAGCCCCTCCCCAGGGCTTCAGCCCCAGCATTTT.

This clone was found a few times. The chain is built from TRBV29-1 and TRBJ2-2; tentatively, D is TRBD2 (6 bases). The CDR3 has 14 residues. CDR1 is SQVTM, CDR2 ANQGSEA, per germline. Trimming took 7 bases from V and 2 from J, leaving 14 bases between them. The CDR3 loop reads CSGTWGVNTGELFF. Here the CDR3 DNA reads TGCAGCGGGACCTGGGGGGTAAACACCGGGGAGCTGTTTTTT.

The V and J genes are TRBV2 and TRBJ2-2; possible D gene TRBD1, 6 bases. V was clipped by 5 bases and J by 3 bases, with 13 bases between them. In germline, CDR1 is SNHLY, CDR2 FYNNEI. CDR3 length equals 15 residues. The CDR3 reads CASSSQGFDTGELFF. CDR3 nucleotides: TGTGCCAGCAGTTCACAGGGATTTGACACCGGGGAGCTGTTTTTT.

The chain links TRBV7-6 to TRBJ2-1, with D hard to call. The germline V and J ends were trimmed by 5 bases and 0 bases, with 11 bases remaining between them. Germline-derived CDR1 and CDR2 are SGHVS and FNYEAQ. The CDR3 covers 15 residues. The CDR3 protein is CASSPFSSSYNEQFF. In DNA form, the CDR3 reads TGTGCCAGCAGCCCATTTAGTAGCTCCTACAATGAGCAGTTCTTC.

This chain joins TRBV18 and TRBJ2-3; the D gene could be TRBD1 or TRBD2 (5 bases each). CDR3 size: 14 residues. Germline CDR1 reads KGHSH; CDR2 reads LQKENI. V was clipped by 4 bases and J by 2 bases, with 10 bases between them. CDR3 bases: TGTGCCAGCTCACGCTGGGACCTCACAGATACGCAGTATTTT. The encoded protein is CASSRWDLTDTQYF.

The chain couples TRBV27 to TRBJ1-2; TRBD1 agrees at 7 bases. The CDR3 totals 15 residues. The junction had 12 bases not matched to a gene; V was cut back by 7 bases and J by 4 bases. CDR1 is MNHEY and CDR2 is SMNVEV in the germline V gene (reference sequence). CDR3 DNA sequence: TGTGCCAGCAAGTCCGACAGGGCGGCCTTCTATGGCTACACCTTC. Translating gives CASKSDRAAFYGYTF.

The gene calls are TRBV29-1 and TRBJ1-1; 9 nucleotides match TRBD1. Looked up from germline, CDR1 is SQVTM and CDR2 is ANQGSEA. The CDR3 contains 14 residues. V lost 6 bases and J lost 5; bases outside the gene matches: 10. CDR3 coding DNA: TGCAGCGTCAAGCGGGCGACAGGGGGTACTGAAGCTTTCTTT. The encoded protein is CSVKRATGGTEAFF. Full variable domain (missing parts from reference TRBV29-1 and TRBJ1-1): SAVISQKPSRDICQRGTSLTIQCQVDSQVTMMFWYRQQPGQSLTLIATANQGSEATYESGFVIDKFPISRPNLTFSTLTVSNMSPEDSSIYLCSVKRATGGTEAFFGQGTRLTVV.

The V and J genes are TRBV7-3 and TRBJ2-3; 9 bases align to TRBD1. Germline CDR1 SGHTA, CDR2 FQGTGA. The CDR3 runs to 15 residues. The J segment lost 0 bases and the V segment lost 5 bases, leaving 3 bases of the junction unmatched. The DNA for the CDR3 is TGTGCCAGCAGCCAACAGGGGGCTAGCACAGATACGCAGTATTTT. Encoded protein: CASSQQGASTDTQYF.

The V and J genes are TRBV7-2 and TRBJ1-5; D is uncertain. Germline assignment: CDR1 SGHTA and CDR2 FQGNSA. CDR3 length: 15 amino acids. Trimming removed 4 bases at V and 1 base at J, with 11 bases between. CDR3 coding DNA: TGTGCCAGCAGCTCCGTATCCGGGAGCAATCAGCCCCAGCATTTT. This translates into CASSSVSGSNQPQHF. Supplemented by reference TRBV7-2 and TRBJ1-5, the full variable domain reads GAGVSQSPSNKVTEKGKDVELRCDPISGHTALYWYRQSLGQGLEFLIYFQGNSAPDKSGLPSDRFSAERTGGSVSTLTIQRTQQEDSAVYLCASSSVSGSNQPQHFGDGTRLSIL.

This clone has more than one count but fewer than ten. The chain carries TRBV6-6 and TRBJ1-1; D possibly corresponds to TRBD1 (5 bases). Germline lookup yields CDR1 MNHNY and CDR2 SVGAGI (reference sequence). V gave up 2 bases and J gave up 5 bases, with 15 bases separating them. The length of the CDR3 is 15 residues. The DNA for the CDR3 is TGTGCCAGCAGTTACCCCCGGGCGGGGGGGACTGAAGCTTTCTTT. Translated: CASSYPRAGGTEAFF.

The chain joins TRBV29-1 to TRBJ1-5; maybe TRBD1 (6 bases). Germline V gene lookup returns CDR1 SQVTM and CDR2 ANQGSEA. The CDR3 consists of 13 residues. V lost 5 bases, J lost 4 bases, and 12 bases lay in between. In DNA form, the CDR3 reads TGCAGCGTTAGGCAGGGGATGAATCAGCCCCAGCATTTT. Amino acids: CSVRQGMNQPQHF.

J is TRBJ1-2 and V is TRBV6-5; 9 nucleotides align to TRBD1. Trimming at V came to 4 bases and at J to 8 bases, leaving 5 bases not matched to a gene. CDR1 and CDR2 (germline): MNHEY, SVGAGI. The CDR3 has 13 amino acids. The CDR3 protein is CASSLGTGIGYTF. Here the CDR3 DNA reads TGTGCCAGCAGTTTAGGGACAGGGATCGGCTACACCTTC.